This TCR beta chain was identified during a study of blood T cell repertoires in COVID-19. Study as a whole: Sites across the United States, Italy and Spain contributed samples from acute and convalescent COVID-19. PBMCs, B-cell-depleted T cells, or T cells provided the cDNA or gDNA that made up the material.

The Seattle patients joined while their infection was active and were tracked longitudinally afterward. Data came from immunoSEQ multiplex PCR; TCRdb stores just in-frame clones and leaves some out. This sample yields some 150,000 clones, of which roughly nine tenths are seen a single time; over 9.5% belongs to the top ten. This clone was detected only once. Germline V gives CDR1 SGHTS, CDR2 YDEGEE. Trimming took 4 bases from V and 0 from J; bases not matched to a gene: 5. The CDR3 spans 15 residues. The sequence was collected from a woman aged 60-75 years with COVID-19, enrolled during active disease. The source material was peripheral blood. V is TRBV5-8 and J is TRBJ2-3; 7 bases agree with TRBD2. The CDR3 DNA reads as TGTGCCAGCAGCAGCGGGGCCCGTAGCACAGATACGCAGTATTTT. This sequence encodes CASSSGARSTDTQYF.